The rows below give T cell receptor beta chains drawn from one sample of a study of T-cell memory formation after mild COVID-19. MiXCR, run by TCRdb on the 5' RACE reads, gives a single entry per CDR3 protein. There are under 250,000 distinct CDR3 sequences in the sample; approximately 15% occur only once, and 2% to 2.5% lies in the top ten. The sequencing sample was made of PBMCs or a T cell subset sorted from them (not recorded which). These receptors all come from an adult woman who had mild COVID-19 (a few samples of this study predate the infection). Cell type and time point are not known. Each CDR3 is given with its conserved first and last residue.

v_gene	CDR3aa
TRBV7-2	CASSLGGGAGYTF
TRBV12-3/TRBV12-4	CASSLFPVGTKETQYF
TRBV5-6	CASSLGGSVGQETQYF
TRBV7-8	CASSPRTSGRSTDEQFF
TRBV6-6	CASSVNQLGPSTDTQYF
TRBV4-2	CASSQDLTGEVYGYTF
TRBV5-1	CASITGGGTDTQYF
TRBV6-1	CASSDWGYNEQFF
TRBV27	CASSLKDTSYEQYF
TRBV6-5	CASSYTSGSYEQYF
TRBV13	CASSLAGVLANVLTF
TRBV12-3/TRBV12-4	CASSFGRLAGELFF
TRBV6-4	CASSATSGGAGEQFF
TRBV29-1	CSVRGGQGMNTEAFF
TRBV19	CASRRGGNTEAFF
TRBV7-2	CASSRSGTGGGGGYGYTF
TRBV20-1	CSLEPLAGETDTQYF
TRBV24-1	CATRTDRNTEAFF
TRBV7-2	CASSFAGTVPNQPQHF
TRBV7-2	CASSTQDSRTAPPYYGYTF
TRBV12-3/TRBV12-4	CASSFRTGGNTEAFF
TRBV2	CASSPQGAVQPQHF
TRBV3-1	CASSQHRGGGTDTQYF
TRBV6-2/TRBV6-3	CASSYTGGRGQPQHF
TRBV28	CASSSGGRRGF
TRBV18	CASSRGLGETQYF
TRBV11-3	CASSSKGARSTEAFF
TRBV24-1	CATSDSETGGTFDQPQHF
TRBV19	CASSTQPAVSSYNEQFF
TRBV5-1	CASSPGQGRGNEQFF